This entry lists 17 T cell receptor beta chains sequenced from one sample in a study of blood T cell repertoires in COVID-19. Sequencing used immunoSEQ multiplex PCR; TCRdb keeps in-frame clones, though not all of them. This table holds about 160,000 clones, approximately 85% found once. The sequencing sample was made of peripheral blood. These receptors all stem from a man aged 80 or over with COVID-19, enrolled during active disease.

The chain joins TRBV12-5 to TRBJ2-1; 10 nucleotides line up with TRBD2. V was clipped by 8 bases and J by 13 bases; unmatched bases: 8. CDR1 LGHNT and CDR2 FRNRAP come from the germline V gene. The CDR3 sequence is 12 residues long. For the CDR3, the DNA is TGTGCTAGTTTCTCCAGCGGGGGGGATCAGTTCTTC. Translated: CASFSSGGDQFF.

The chain is built from TRBV4-1 and TRBJ1-3; D ambiguous. The V gene's germline CDR1 is MGHRA and CDR2 YSYEKL. Trimming took off 4 bases at V and 4 bases at J, with 11 bases between the two ends. The CDR3 is 14 residues long. CDR3 sequence reads: CASSRLPSGNTIYF. The CDR3 bases are TGCGCCAGCAGCCGACTCCCAAGCGGAAACACCATATATTTT.

The V gene is TRBV15, the J gene TRBJ2-7; TRBD1 agrees at 8 bases. J gave up 1 base and V 1 base, and 3 bases lay outside the gene matches. This CDR3 contains 15 residues. Germline V gene lookup returns CDR1 LNHNV and CDR2 YYDKDF (reference sequence). In DNA, the CDR3 is TGTGCCACCAGCAGAGCTCAGGGGGCTTCCTACGAGCAGTACTTC. Protein product: CATSRAQGASYEQYF.

The rearrangement links TRBV6-6 to TRBJ2-1, with 10 bases aligning to TRBD1. Germline-derived CDR1 and CDR2 are MNHNY and SVGAGI (reference sequence). This CDR3 is built from 15 residues. After removal of 10 bases from V and 8 bases from J, the junction contained 14 bases not matched to a gene. This chain's CDR3 is CATRDGQGGRDEQFF. In DNA form, the CDR3 reads TGTGCCACCCGTGACGGACAGGGGGGTCGGGATGAGCAGTTCTTC.

The chain recombines TRBV19 with TRBJ2-5; maybe TRBD2 (6 bases). The germline CDR1 and CDR2 sequences are LNHDA and SQIVND (reference sequence). V lost 4 bases to trimming and J lost 2 bases, with 14 bases between them. The CDR3 length is 15 residues. CDR3 bases: TGTGCCAGTAGTAGAGGACTAAGAAGGCAAGAGACCCAGTACTTC. Amino acid sequence: CASSRGLRRQETQYF.

The gene calls are TRBV19 and TRBJ2-5; 8 positions agree with TRBD1. The germline gives CDR1 LNHDA, CDR2 SQIVND (reference sequence). The J segment lost 4 bases and the V segment lost 4 bases, leaving 2 bases of the junction unmatched. The CDR3 loop spans 13 amino acids. The CDR3 region has the DNA TGTGCCAGTAGTAGGACAGGGACAGAGACCCAGTACTTC. Translation: CASSRTGTETQYF.

The J gene is TRBJ2-1, the V gene TRBV19, with 14 bases fitting TRBD2. Germline CDR1 LNHDA, CDR2 SQIVND (reference sequence). This CDR3 comprises 20 residues. V shed 1 base and J 2 bases; nucleotides not matched to a gene: 10. This CDR3 reads CASSIAHPGTSGGPYNEQFF. The CDR3 DNA sequence: TGTGCCAGTAGTATAGCTCATCCCGGGACTAGCGGGGGTCCCTACAATGAGCAGTTCTTC.

The chain joins TRBV2 to TRBJ1-4, with D maybe TRBD1 (5 bases). Germline values: CDR1 SNHLY, CDR2 FYNNEI. This CDR3 is 14 amino acids long. V was pared by 5 bases and J by 0 bases, with 7 bases between. In nucleotides, the CDR3 is TGTGCCAGCAGTTACAGGTCAACTAATGAAAAACTGTTTTTT. Encoded protein: CASSYRSTNEKLFF.

The chain combines TRBV5-6 with TRBJ1-4, with 10 positions matching TRBD1. The germline V gene encodes CDR1 SGHDT and CDR2 YYEEEE. The CDR3 runs 15 residues. With V trimmed by 3 bases and J by 5 bases, 4 bases remained unmatched. The CDR3 loop is CASSWRTGGNEKLFF. Here the CDR3 DNA reads TGTGCCAGCAGCTGGAGGACAGGGGGAAATGAAAAACTGTTTTTT.

V usage is TRBV7-9 and J usage is TRBJ1-5; 10 bases are a match to TRBD1. Germline CDR1 SEHNR, CDR2 FQNEAQ (reference sequence). V was clipped by 4 bases and J by 7 bases; unmatched bases: 4. This CDR3 is built from 14 residues. The CDR3 loop reads CASSSGTGVQPQHF. CDR3 bases: TGTGCCAGCAGCTCCGGGACAGGGGTCCAGCCCCAGCATTTT.

To note about this clone: The sample contains more than one DNA sequence encoding this CDR3. V gene TRBV5-1 combines with J gene TRBJ1-5; D is uncertain. This CDR3 comprises 13 residues. The ends were cut back, 0 bases at V and 2 bases at J, with 3 bases in the middle. Germline CDR1 reads SGHRS; CDR2 reads YFSETQ. This CDR3 reads CASSLGRNQPQHF. CDR3 in DNA: TGCGCCAGCAGCTTGGGGCGCAATCAGCCCCAGCATTTT.

J is TRBJ1-5 and V is TRBV6-2 or TRBV6-3; unclear D gene. Per germline, CDR1 MNHEY and CDR2 SVGEGT. The CDR3 extends over 13 amino acids. Trimming stripped 3 bases from V and 6 bases from J, with 9 bases between. For the CDR3, the DNA is TGTGCCAGCAGTTATTCGGGATTTCAGCCCCAGCATTTT. It translates to CASSYSGFQPQHF.

The chain recombines TRBV18 with TRBJ2-7; tentatively, D is TRBD2 (7 bases). This CDR3 region has 13 residues. V lost 4 bases and J lost 6, with 13 bases in between. Germline CDR1 is KGHSH and CDR2 is LQKENI. CDR3 coding DNA: TGTGCCAGCTCACAATCGGGGGGCGGCGAGCAGTACTTC. Translating it yields CASSQSGGGEQYF.

The CDR3 here is CASSLWVTGTASPYEQYF. DNA of the CDR3: TGTGCCAGCAGTTTATGGGTTACCGGGACAGCCTCACCCTACGAGCAGTACTTC. This sequence joins TRBV28 and TRBJ2-7, with TRBD1 matching over 7 bases. This CDR3 spans 18 amino acids. In germline, CDR1 is MDHEN, CDR2 SYDVKM. Trimming at V came to 0 bases and at J to 2 bases, leaving 13 bases not matched to a gene.

V is TRBV15 and J is TRBJ1-2; 9 bases map to TRBD1. Germline CDR1 and CDR2: LNHNV and YYDKDF (reference sequence). Trimming removed 1 base from V and 5 bases from J; junction bases left unmatched: 2. The CDR3 contains 14 residues. The DNA of the CDR3 is TGTGCCACCAGCAGAGGACAGGGGGGTTATGGCTACACCTTC. Translated, it gives CATSRGQGGYGYTF.

The rearrangement links TRBV7-2 to TRBJ1-5; D is possibly TRBD1 (6 bases). Germline CDR1 SGHTA, CDR2 FQGNSA. Trimming took 1 base from V and 4 from J, leaving 11 bases between them. This CDR3 spans 15 amino acids. CDR3 residues: CASSLVPGANQPQHF. CDR3 bases: TGTGCCAGCAGCTTAGTGCCAGGGGCGAATCAGCCCCAGCATTTT. Full variable domain (missing parts from reference TRBV7-2 and TRBJ1-5): GAGVSQSPSNKVTEKGKDVELRCDPISGHTALYWYRQSLGQGLEFLIYFQGNSAPDKSGLPSDRFSAERTGGSVSTLTIQRTQQEDSAVYLCASSLVPGANQPQHFGDGTRLSIL.

V and J are TRBV19 and TRBJ1-2, with TRBD1 matching over 8 bases. The CDR3 has 13 amino acids. Germline V gives CDR1 LNHDA, CDR2 SQIVND (reference sequence). Trimming cost V 6 bases and J 7 bases; bases outside gene matches: 7. Here the CDR3 reads CASRQTGVFGYTF. CDR3 DNA: TGTGCCAGTAGACAGACAGGGGTGTTTGGCTACACCTTC.